This T cell receptor beta chain came from a study of blood T cell repertoires in COVID-19. Study background: The United States, Italy and Spain provided the acute and convalescent COVID-19 samples. In each case, the material was cDNA or gDNA derived from T cells, B-cell-depleted T cells, or PBMCs.

The CDR3 spans 15 residues. The germline CDR1 and CDR2 sequences are WSHSY and SAAADI. The V segment lost 8 bases and the J segment 3 bases; nucleotides outside the gene matches: 8. Per the original data handling: Amplified reference gene primers provided the basis for estimating nucleated cell counts. Profiling relied on immunoSEQ multiplex PCR, and the TCRdb table lists in-frame clones only, not all of them. For V, J and clone size, that table is used; D and trimming come from the DNA. Of under 95,000 clones listed, 80% to 90% are singletons. By proportion, this clone is medium-sized (0.01 to 0.1%).

The sequencing sample was made of peripheral blood. This TCR derives from a man older than 75 in a cohort sampled during active COVID-19. This chain connects TRBV10-2 to TRBJ2-1, with 9 bases identical to TRBD2. The CDR3 protein is CASSSGTSNYNEQFF. CDR3 DNA: TGCGCCAGCTCCTCCGGGACTAGCAACTACAATGAGCAGTTCTTC.